This T cell receptor (beta chain) comes out of a study of control samples from healthy donors and cancer patients. Produced via immunoSEQ multiplex PCR; TCRdb's table is partial and in-frame only. Recorded for this sample: about 210,000 clones. V was pared by 4 bases and J by 0 bases, with 13 bases between. The CDR3 covers 16 residues. Germline-derived CDR1 and CDR2 are SGHVS and FQNEAQ. Material for sequencing was blood. This sequence originates from a woman younger than 45 in good health. The chain couples TRBV7-8 to TRBJ1-3; D call uncertain. CDR3 in DNA: TGTGCCAGCAGCTCTTCATACTCAGCCTCTGGAAACACCATATATTTT. Amino acid sequence: CASSSSYSASGNTIYF.